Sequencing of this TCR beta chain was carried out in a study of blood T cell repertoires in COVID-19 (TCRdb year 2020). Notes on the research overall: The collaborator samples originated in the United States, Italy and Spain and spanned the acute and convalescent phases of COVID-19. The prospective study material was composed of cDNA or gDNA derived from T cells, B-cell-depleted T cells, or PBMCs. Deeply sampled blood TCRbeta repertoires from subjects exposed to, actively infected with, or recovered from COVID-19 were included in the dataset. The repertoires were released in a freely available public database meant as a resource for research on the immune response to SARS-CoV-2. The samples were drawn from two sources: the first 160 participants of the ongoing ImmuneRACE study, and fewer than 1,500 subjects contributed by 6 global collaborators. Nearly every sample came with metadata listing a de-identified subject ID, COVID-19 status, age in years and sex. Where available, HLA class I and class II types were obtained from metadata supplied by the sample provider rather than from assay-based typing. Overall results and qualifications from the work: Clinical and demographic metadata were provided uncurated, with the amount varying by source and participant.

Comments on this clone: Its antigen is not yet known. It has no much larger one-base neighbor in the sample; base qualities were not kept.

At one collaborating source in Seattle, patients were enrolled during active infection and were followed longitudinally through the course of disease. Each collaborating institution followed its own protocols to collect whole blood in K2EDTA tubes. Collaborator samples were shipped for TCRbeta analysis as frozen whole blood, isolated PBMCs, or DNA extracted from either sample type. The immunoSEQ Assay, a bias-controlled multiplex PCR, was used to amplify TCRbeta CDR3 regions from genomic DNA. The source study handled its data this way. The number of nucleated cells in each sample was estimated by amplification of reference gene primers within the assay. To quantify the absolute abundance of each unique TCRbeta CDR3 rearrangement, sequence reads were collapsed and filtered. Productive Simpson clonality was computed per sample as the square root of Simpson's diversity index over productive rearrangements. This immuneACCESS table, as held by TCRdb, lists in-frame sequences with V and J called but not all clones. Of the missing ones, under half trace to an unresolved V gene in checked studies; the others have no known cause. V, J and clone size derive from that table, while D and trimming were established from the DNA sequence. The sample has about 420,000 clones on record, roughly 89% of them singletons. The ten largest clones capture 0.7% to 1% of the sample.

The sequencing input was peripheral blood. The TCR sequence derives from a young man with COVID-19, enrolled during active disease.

The DNA sequence reads TGTGCCAGCAGCGTCATAAAGACAGGGGGTAGTGAGCAGTTCTTC. The resulting protein is CASSVIKTGGSEQFF. The rearrangement combines TRBV9 with TRBJ2-1, with 9 bases aligning to TRBD1. The germline V gene provides CDR1 SGDLS and CDR2 YYNGEE. V lost 2 bases and J lost 9 bases, and the count of bases not matched to a germline gene is 9. The CDR3 numbers 15 residues from cysteine through phenylalanine. CDR3 DNA only is kept here, 45 bases in frame from base 1.